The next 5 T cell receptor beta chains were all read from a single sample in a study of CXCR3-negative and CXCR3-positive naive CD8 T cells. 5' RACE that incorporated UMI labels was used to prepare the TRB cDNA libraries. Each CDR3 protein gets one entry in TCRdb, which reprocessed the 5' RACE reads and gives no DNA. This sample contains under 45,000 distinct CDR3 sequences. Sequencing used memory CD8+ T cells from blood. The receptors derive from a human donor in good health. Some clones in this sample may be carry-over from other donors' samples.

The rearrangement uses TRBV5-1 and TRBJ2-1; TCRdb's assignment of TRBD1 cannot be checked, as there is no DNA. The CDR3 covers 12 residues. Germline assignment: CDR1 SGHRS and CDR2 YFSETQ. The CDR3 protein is CASRVGGSAQFF.

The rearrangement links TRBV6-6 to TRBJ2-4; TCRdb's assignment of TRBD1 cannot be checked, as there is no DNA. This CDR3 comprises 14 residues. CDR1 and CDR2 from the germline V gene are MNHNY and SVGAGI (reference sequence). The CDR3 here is CASSPRGAEGIQYF.

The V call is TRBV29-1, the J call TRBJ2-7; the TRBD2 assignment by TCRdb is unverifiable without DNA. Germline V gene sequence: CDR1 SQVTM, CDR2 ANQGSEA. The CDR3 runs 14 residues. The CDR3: CSVVGREPSYEQYF.

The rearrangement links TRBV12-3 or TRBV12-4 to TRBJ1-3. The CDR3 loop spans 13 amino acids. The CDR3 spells CASEQGSGNTIYF.

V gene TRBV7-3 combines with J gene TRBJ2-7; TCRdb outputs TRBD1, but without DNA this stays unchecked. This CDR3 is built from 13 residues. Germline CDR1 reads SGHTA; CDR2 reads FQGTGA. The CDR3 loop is CASSLTPGDEQYF. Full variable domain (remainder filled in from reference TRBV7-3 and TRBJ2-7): GAGVSQTPSNKVTEKGKYVELRCDPISGHTALYWYRQSLGQGPEFLIYFQGTGAADDSGLPNDRFFAVRPEGSVSTLKIQRTERGDSAVYLCASSLTPGDEQYFGPGTRLTVT.